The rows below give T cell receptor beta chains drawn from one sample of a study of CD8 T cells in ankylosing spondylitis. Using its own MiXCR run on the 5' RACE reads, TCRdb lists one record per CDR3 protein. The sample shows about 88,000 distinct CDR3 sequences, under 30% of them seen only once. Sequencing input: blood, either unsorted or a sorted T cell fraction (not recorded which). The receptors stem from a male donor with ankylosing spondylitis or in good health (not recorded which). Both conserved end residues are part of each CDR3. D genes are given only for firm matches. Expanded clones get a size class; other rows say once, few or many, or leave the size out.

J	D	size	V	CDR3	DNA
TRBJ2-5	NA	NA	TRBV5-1	CASSPPGGEETQYF	TGCGCCAGCAGCCCTCCAGGGGGGGAAGAGACCCAGTACTTC
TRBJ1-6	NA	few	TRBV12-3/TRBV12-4	CASSGWRGDSPLHF	TGTGCCAGCAGTGGGTGGCGGGGGGATTCACCCCTCCACTTT
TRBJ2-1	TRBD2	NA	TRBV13	CASSLLAGLNNEQFF	TGTGCCAGCAGCCTACTAGCGGGGTTAAACAATGAGCAGTTCTTC
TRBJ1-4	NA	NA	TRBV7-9	CASSPREGWEKLFF	TGTGCCAGCAGCCCCAGGGAGGGATGGGAAAAACTGTTTTTT
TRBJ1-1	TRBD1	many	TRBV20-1	CSAGTGGATEAFF	TGCAGTGCTGGGACAGGGGGGGCTACTGAAGCTTTCTTT
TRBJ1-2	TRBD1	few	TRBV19	CASSLAPGQTYGYTF	TGTGCCAGTAGTCTCGCCCCGGGACAGACCTATGGCTACACCTTC
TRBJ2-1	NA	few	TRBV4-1	CASSQVRGEQFF	TGCGCCAGCAGCCAAGTTAGGGGTGAGCAGTTCTTC
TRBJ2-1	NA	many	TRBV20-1	CSAFSLRPYNEQFF	TGCAGTGCTTTCTCGCTTCGGCCTTACAATGAGCAGTTCTTC
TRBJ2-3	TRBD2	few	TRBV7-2	CASSLAGTRGSPDTQYF	TGTGCCAGCAGCTTAGCCGGGACTAGAGGTTCCCCAGATACGCAGTATTTT
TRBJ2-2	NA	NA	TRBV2	CASSEGRDTGELFF	TGTGCCAGCAGTGAGGGTCGGGACACCGGGGAGCTGTTTTTT
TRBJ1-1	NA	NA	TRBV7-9	CASSLALGWGDTEAFF	TGTGCCAGCAGCTTAGCGCTGGGGTGGGGGGACACTGAAGCTTTCTTT
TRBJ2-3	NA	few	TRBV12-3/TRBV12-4	CASSRLSDTQYF	TGTGCCAGCAGTAGGCTGTCAGATACGCAGTATTTT
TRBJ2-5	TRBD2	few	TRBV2	CASTGTSGGETQYF	TGTGCCAGCACCGGGACTAGCGGGGGAGAGACCCAGTACTTC
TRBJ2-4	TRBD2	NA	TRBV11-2	CASSPTFWTSGDWAKNIQYF	TGTGCCAGCAGCCCTACGTTTTGGACTAGCGGGGATTGGGCCAAAAACATTCAGTACTTC
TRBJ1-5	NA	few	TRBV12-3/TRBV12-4	CASMAEINQPQHF	TGTGCCAGCATGGCAGAGATCAATCAGCCCCAGCATTTT
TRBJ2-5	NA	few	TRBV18	CASSRQETQYF	TGTGCCAGCTCACGCCAAGAGACCCAGTACTTC
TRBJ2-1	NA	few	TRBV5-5	CASSLRLVYNEQFF	TGTGCCAGCAGCTTACGACTGGTGTACAATGAGCAGTTCTTC
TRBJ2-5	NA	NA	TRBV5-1	CASSLGGVMGETQYF	TGCGCCAGCAGCTTGGGCGGGGTGATGGGAGAGACCCAGTACTTC
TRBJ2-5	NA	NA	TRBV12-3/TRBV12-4	CASSTLETQYF	TGTGCCAGCAGTACCCTCGAGACCCAGTACTTC
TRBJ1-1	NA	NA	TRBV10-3	CAISERLQTGTESFF	TGTGCCATCAGTGAGAGACTACAGACGGGCACTGAATCTTTCTTT
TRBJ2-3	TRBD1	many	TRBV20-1	CSADRDGKGTDTQYF	TGCAGTGCTGACAGGGACGGGAAGGGCACAGATACGCAGTATTTT
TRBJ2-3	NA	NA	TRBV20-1	CSALDNPGDTQYF	TGCAGTGCCCTGGATAATCCCGGAGATACGCAGTATTTT
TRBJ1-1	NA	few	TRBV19	CVPRGGTEAFF	TGTGTCCCTAGGGGGGGCACTGAAGCTTTCTTT
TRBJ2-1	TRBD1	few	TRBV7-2	CASSPRQGQWNEQFF	TGTGCCAGCAGCCCAAGACAGGGGCAGTGGAATGAGCAGTTCTTC
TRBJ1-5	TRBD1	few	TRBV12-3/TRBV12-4	CASSRDRDGNQPQHF	TGTGCCAGCAGCCGAGACAGGGATGGCAATCAGCCCCAGCATTTT
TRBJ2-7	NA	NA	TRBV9	CASSVGGASTPGEQYF	TGTGCCAGCAGCGTGGGGGGGGCCTCCACCCCGGGGGAGCAGTACTTC
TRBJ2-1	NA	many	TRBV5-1	CASSLDGGPNLSYNEQFF	TGCGCCAGCAGCTTGGATGGGGGACCAAACCTCTCCTACAATGAGCAGTTCTTC
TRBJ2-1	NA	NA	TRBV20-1	CSARDLGGGASNEQFF	TGCAGTGCTAGAGATCTGGGGGGGGGCGCGAGCAATGAGCAGTTCTTC
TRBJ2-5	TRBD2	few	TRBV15	CATSPRRASGVQETQYF	TGTGCCACCAGCCCTCGGCGTGCCAGCGGGGTACAAGAGACCCAGTACTTC
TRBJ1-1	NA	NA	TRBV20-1	CSAREGTGNTEAFF	TGCAGTGCTAGAGAGGGCACAGGGAACACTGAAGCTTTCTTT
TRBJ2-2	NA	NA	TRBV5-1	CASSLTTGSTGELFF	TGCGCCAGCAGCTTGACTACAGGGTCAACCGGGGAGCTGTTTTTT
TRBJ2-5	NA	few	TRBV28	CASSSQGGGETQYF	TGTGCCAGCAGTTCCCAGGGGGGCGGAGAGACCCAGTACTTC
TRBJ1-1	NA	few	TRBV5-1	CASSLDLGDRGGAFF	TGCGCCAGCAGCTTGGATTTAGGGGACCGAGGTGGAGCTTTCTTT
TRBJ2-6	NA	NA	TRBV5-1	CASSLRTGANVLTF	TGCGCCAGCAGCTTACGTACAGGGGCCAACGTCCTGACTTTC
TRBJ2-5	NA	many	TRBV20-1	CSARAPPTWTGETQYF	TGCAGTGCTAGAGCACCACCTACTTGGACGGGAGAGACCCAGTACTTC
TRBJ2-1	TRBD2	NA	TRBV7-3	CASSFSGGATEQFF	TGTGCCAGCAGCTTTAGCGGGGGGGCCACTGAGCAGTTCTTC
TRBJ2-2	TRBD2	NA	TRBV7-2	CASSVTSGNTGELFF	TGTGCCAGCAGCGTGACTAGCGGAAACACCGGGGAGCTGTTTTTT
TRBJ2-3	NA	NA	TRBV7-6	CASSLGDLDGTDTQYF	TGTGCCAGCAGCCTAGGTGACTTGGATGGGACAGATACGCAGTATTTT
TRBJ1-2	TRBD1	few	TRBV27	CASRGLDRGLFGYTF	TGTGCCAGCAGAGGCCTTGACAGGGGGCTATTTGGCTACACCTTC
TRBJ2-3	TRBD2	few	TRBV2	CASTDLSGGASSDTQYF	TGTGCCAGCACCGACCTTAGCGGGGGGGCAAGCTCAGATACGCAGTATTTT
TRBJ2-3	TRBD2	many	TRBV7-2	CASSLVGLATDTQYF	TGTGCCAGCAGCTTAGTGGGACTAGCCACAGATACGCAGTATTTT
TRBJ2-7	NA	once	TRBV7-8	CASSLATLAESSYEQYF	TGTGCCAGCAGCTTAGCAACTCTAGCCGAAAGCTCCTACGAGCAGTACTTC
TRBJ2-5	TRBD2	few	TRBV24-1	CATRTSGEETQYF	TGTGCCACCAGGACTAGCGGGGAAGAGACCCAGTACTTC
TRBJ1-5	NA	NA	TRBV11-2	CASSLEPGVGQPQHF	TGTGCCAGCAGCTTAGAACCAGGGGTAGGACAGCCCCAGCATTTT
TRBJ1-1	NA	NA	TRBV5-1	CASSEGDPTEAFF	TGCGCCAGCAGCGAGGGGGACCCCACTGAAGCTTTCTTT
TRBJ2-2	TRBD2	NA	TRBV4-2	CASSLTGRVKGLAGTGELFF	TGTGCCAGCAGCCTGACAGGCCGGGTGAAAGGACTAGCGGGAACCGGGGAGCTGTTTTTT
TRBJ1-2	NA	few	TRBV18	CASSQDYGYTF	TGTGCCAGCTCACAAGATTATGGCTACACCTTC